This is a list of T cell receptor beta chains from one sample in a study of PD-1 blockade in classical Hodgkin lymphoma. Method: immunoSEQ multiplex PCR; TCRdb's copy keeps in-frame clones and lacks some. Here the sample spans 80,000 to 100,000 clones, around 90% being singletons. The material sequenced was peripheral blood mononuclear cells (PBMCs), taken at baseline. Receptors originate from a human donor with classical Hodgkin lymphoma. CDR3s include the opening cysteine and the closing phenylalanine or tryptophan. Each record gives: D gene, J gene, V gene, clone size, CDR3 protein, CDR3 DNA. D genes are given only for firm matches. Size tells how often a clone was seen (once, few, many) or the class of an expanded clone, and some rows leave it out.

d_gene: -
j_gene: TRBJ1-5
v_gene: TRBV19
abundance: -
CDR3aa: CASSRSATGLRNQPQHF
CDR3nt: TGTGCCAGTAGTAGATCCGCCACAGGGTTGCGCAATCAGCCCCAGCATTTT

d_gene: -
j_gene: TRBJ2-1
v_gene: TRBV4-2
abundance: -
CDR3aa: CASSPTATSLLFSYNEQFF
CDR3nt: TGTGCCAGCAGCCCAACCGCGACCTCATTGTTATTTTCCTACAATGAGCAGTTCTTC

d_gene: TRBD1
j_gene: TRBJ1-2
v_gene: TRBV7-9
abundance: -
CDR3aa: CASSPRTGLEGYTF
CDR3nt: TGTGCCAGCAGCCCGCGGACAGGGTTGGAGGGCTACACCTTC

d_gene: -
j_gene: TRBJ2-1
v_gene: TRBV5-4
abundance: -
CDR3aa: CASSLTHLNEQFF
CDR3nt: TGTGCCAGCAGCTTAACCCACCTAAATGAGCAGTTCTTC

d_gene: TRBD2
j_gene: TRBJ2-1
v_gene: TRBV10-3
abundance: -
CDR3aa: CAITRGLAGVTEQFF
CDR3nt: TGTGCCATCACCAGGGGACTAGCGGGAGTAACTGAGCAGTTCTTC

d_gene: TRBD1
j_gene: TRBJ2-1
v_gene: TRBV5-1
abundance: -
CDR3aa: CASSLVYRGELNEQFF
CDR3nt: TGCGCCAGCAGCTTGGTCTACAGGGGGGAATTGAATGAGCAGTTCTTC

d_gene: -
j_gene: TRBJ1-1
v_gene: TRBV6-7
abundance: -
CDR3aa: CASSYSSFRAGDPEAFF
CDR3nt: TGTGCCAGCAGTTACTCGTCTTTCCGGGCCGGAGACCCTGAAGCTTTCTTT

d_gene: TRBD2
j_gene: TRBJ2-7
v_gene: TRBV28
abundance: few
CDR3aa: CASSLGRRERVDEQYF
CDR3nt: TGTGCCAGCAGTTTAGGAAGGCGGGAGCGCGTGGACGAGCAGTACTTC

d_gene: -
j_gene: TRBJ1-5
v_gene: TRBV28
abundance: -
CDR3aa: CTTGRGNSNQPQHF
CDR3nt: TGTACAACAGGCCGGGGCAATAGCAATCAGCCCCAGCATTTT

d_gene: -
j_gene: TRBJ1-2
v_gene: TRBV5-1
abundance: -
CDR3aa: CASSLNGGENYGYTF
CDR3nt: TGCGCCAGCAGCTTGAATGGGGGTGAGAACTATGGCTACACCTTC

d_gene: TRBD2
j_gene: TRBJ2-1
v_gene: TRBV5-1
abundance: -
CDR3aa: CASSLPSGAYNEQFF
CDR3nt: TGCGCCAGCAGCTTGCCTAGCGGGGCTTACAATGAGCAGTTCTTC

d_gene: TRBD2
j_gene: TRBJ2-1
v_gene: TRBV29-1
abundance: -
CDR3aa: CSVEEGAGGSYNEQFF
CDR3nt: TGCAGCGTTGAAGAGGGCGCGGGAGGTTCCTACAATGAGCAGTTCTTC

d_gene: -
j_gene: TRBJ1-6
v_gene: TRBV28
abundance: -
CDR3aa: CASSRGRDKGLDSPLHF
CDR3nt: TGTGCCAGCAGTCGTGGGCGAGACAAGGGGTTAGATTCACCCCTCCACTTT

d_gene: -
j_gene: TRBJ1-5
v_gene: TRBV6-1
abundance: -
CDR3aa: CASSGTRGPLVFDQPQHF
CDR3nt: TGTGCCAGCAGTGGTACCCGGGGCCCATTAGTTTTTGATCAGCCCCAGCATTTT

d_gene: -
j_gene: TRBJ2-7
v_gene: TRBV10-3
abundance: -
CDR3aa: CAISDVRAGKSYEQYF
CDR3nt: TGTGCCATCAGTGACGTTAGGGCCGGGAAATCCTACGAGCAGTACTTC

d_gene: -
j_gene: TRBJ2-7
v_gene: TRBV21-1
abundance: -
CDR3aa: CASSKEGKPRRLLCSYEQYF
CDR3nt: TGTGCCAGCAGCAAAGAGGGGAAACCGCGCCGTCTCTTGTGCTCCTACGAGCAGTACTTC

d_gene: -
j_gene: TRBJ2-7
v_gene: TRBV18
abundance: -
CDR3aa: CASSPSGFYEQYF
CDR3nt: TGTGCCAGCTCACCATCCGGGTTCTACGAGCAGTACTTC

d_gene: -
j_gene: TRBJ2-7
v_gene: TRBV7-8
abundance: -
CDR3aa: CASSLEEGASYEQYF
CDR3nt: TGTGCCAGCAGCTTAGAGGAGGGTGCAAGCTACGAGCAGTACTTC

d_gene: -
j_gene: TRBJ2-5
v_gene: TRBV13
abundance: -
CDR3aa: CASSLAGARETQYF
CDR3nt: TGTGCCAGCAGCTTAGCAGGCGCCAGAGAGACCCAGTACTTC

d_gene: TRBD2
j_gene: TRBJ2-7
v_gene: TRBV6-5
abundance: -
CDR3aa: CASSYSAGVGEQYF
CDR3nt: TGTGCCAGCAGTTACTCAGCGGGAGTAGGCGAGCAGTACTTC

d_gene: TRBD2
j_gene: TRBJ2-7
v_gene: TRBV7-3
abundance: -
CDR3aa: CASSLKSRGLETYEQYF
CDR3nt: TGTGCCAGCAGCTTAAAGAGTAGGGGACTAGAGACCTACGAGCAGTACTTC

d_gene: -
j_gene: TRBJ2-7
v_gene: TRBV6-5
abundance: -
CDR3aa: CASSPGSIARGEQYF
CDR3nt: TGTGCCAGCAGTCCTGGATCTATAGCCCGGGGCGAGCAGTACTTC

d_gene: TRBD1
j_gene: TRBJ2-1
v_gene: TRBV7-8
abundance: -
CDR3aa: CASSKRTGVVGDEQFF
CDR3nt: TGTGCCAGCAGCAAGCGTACAGGGGTGGTGGGCGATGAGCAGTTCTTC

d_gene: TRBD2
j_gene: TRBJ2-1
v_gene: TRBV27
abundance: -
CDR3aa: CASSLGLTSGRLYNEQFF
CDR3nt: TGTGCCAGCAGTTTAGGGCTGACTAGCGGGAGACTGTACAATGAGCAGTTCTTC

d_gene: TRBD2
j_gene: TRBJ2-3
v_gene: TRBV5-8
abundance: -
CDR3aa: CASSSAGLAGADTQYF
CDR3nt: TGTGCCAGCAGCAGCGCCGGACTAGCGGGAGCAGATACGCAGTATTTT

d_gene: TRBD1
j_gene: TRBJ1-4
v_gene: TRBV5-4
abundance: -
CDR3aa: CASSRGQHTNEKLFF
CDR3nt: TGTGCCAGCAGCCGGGGACAGCATACCAATGAAAAACTGTTTTTT

d_gene: TRBD2
j_gene: TRBJ2-7
v_gene: TRBV30
abundance: -
CDR3aa: CAWSVQSGISYEQYF
CDR3nt: TGTGCCTGGAGTGTACAGAGCGGGATTTCCTACGAGCAGTACTTC

d_gene: -
j_gene: TRBJ2-7
v_gene: TRBV28
abundance: -
CDR3aa: CASTIGGTLNYEQYF
CDR3nt: TGTGCCAGCACGATAGGCGGGACTCTAAACTACGAGCAGTACTTC

d_gene: -
j_gene: TRBJ2-5
v_gene: TRBV7-9
abundance: -
CDR3aa: CASSLQGEGRETQYF
CDR3nt: TGTGCCAGCAGCTTGCAGGGGGAGGGAAGAGAGACCCAGTACTTC

d_gene: -
j_gene: TRBJ2-7
v_gene: TRBV11-1
abundance: -
CDR3aa: CASSQSGLFEQYF
CDR3nt: TGTGCCAGCAGCCAGTCTGGGTTGTTCGAGCAGTACTTC

d_gene: -
j_gene: TRBJ1-4
v_gene: TRBV5-6
abundance: -
CDR3aa: CASSFARPASTLFF
CDR3nt: TGTGCCAGCAGCTTTGCCAGGCCCGCCAGCACACTGTTTTTT

d_gene: TRBD1
j_gene: TRBJ2-7
v_gene: TRBV19
abundance: -
CDR3aa: CASSIGGGRGNEQYF
CDR3nt: TGTGCCAGTAGTATAGGAGGGGGCAGGGGAAACGAGCAGTACTTC

d_gene: -
j_gene: TRBJ1-5
v_gene: TRBV5-1
abundance: -
CDR3aa: CASSLGLRGNQPQHF
CDR3nt: TGCGCCAGCAGCTTGGGGTTGCGCGGCAATCAGCCCCAGCATTTT

d_gene: -
j_gene: TRBJ2-3
v_gene: TRBV2
abundance: -
CDR3aa: CASSLPLTQYF
CDR3nt: TGTGCCAGCAGTTTACCACTGACGCAGTATTTT

d_gene: -
j_gene: TRBJ2-1
v_gene: TRBV7-9
abundance: -
CDR3aa: CASSRPPADEQFF
CDR3nt: TGTGCCAGCAGCCGTCCGCCTGCCGATGAGCAGTTCTTC

d_gene: -
j_gene: TRBJ1-1
v_gene: TRBV19
abundance: -
CDR3aa: CASSMGQGLTEAFF
CDR3nt: TGTGCCAGTAGTATGGGGCAGGGGCTCACTGAAGCTTTCTTT

d_gene: -
j_gene: TRBJ2-7
v_gene: TRBV7-9
abundance: -
CDR3aa: CASSSSPWHEQYF
CDR3nt: TGTGCCAGCAGCTCTTCCCCTTGGCACGAGCAGTACTTC

d_gene: -
j_gene: TRBJ2-6
v_gene: TRBV6-1
abundance: -
CDR3aa: CASSEAIPGSGANVLTF
CDR3nt: TGTGCCAGCAGTGAAGCAATCCCTGGTTCTGGGGCCAACGTCCTGACTTTC

d_gene: -
j_gene: TRBJ2-3
v_gene: TRBV9
abundance: -
CDR3aa: CASSITGGTDTQYF
CDR3nt: TGTGCCAGCAGCATCACGGGGGGCACAGATACGCAGTATTTT

d_gene: -
j_gene: TRBJ2-7
v_gene: TRBV29-1
abundance: -
CDR3aa: CSVEGLGDTSYEQYF
CDR3nt: TGCAGCGTTGAGGGGTTGGGGGACACCTCCTACGAGCAGTACTTC

d_gene: -
j_gene: TRBJ1-1
v_gene: TRBV5-4
abundance: -
CDR3aa: CASSFVAGYNTEAFF
CDR3nt: TGTGCCAGCAGCTTTGTGGCAGGGTATAACACTGAAGCTTTCTTT

d_gene: TRBD2
j_gene: TRBJ2-1
v_gene: TRBV7-6
abundance: -
CDR3aa: CASSPTTSGSIHEQFF
CDR3nt: TGTGCCAGCAGCCCAACTACTAGCGGGAGTATTCATGAGCAGTTCTTC

d_gene: -
j_gene: TRBJ2-5
v_gene: TRBV7-2
abundance: -
CDR3aa: CASSFRFTETQYF
CDR3nt: TGTGCCAGCAGCTTCCGATTCACAGAGACCCAGTACTTC

d_gene: -
j_gene: TRBJ2-7
v_gene: TRBV10-3
abundance: -
CDR3aa: CAISESGQSYEQYF
CDR3nt: TGTGCCATCAGTGAGTCAGGGCAGTCCTACGAGCAGTACTTC

d_gene: TRBD1
j_gene: TRBJ2-1
v_gene: TRBV6-5
abundance: -
CDR3aa: CASRRQGRNEQFF
CDR3nt: TGTGCCAGCAGACGACAGGGACGCAATGAGCAGTTCTTC

d_gene: TRBD1
j_gene: TRBJ1-4
v_gene: TRBV15
abundance: -
CDR3aa: CATSTGTGNEKLFF
CDR3nt: TGTGCCACCAGCACCGGGACAGGGAATGAAAAACTGTTTTTT

d_gene: TRBD1
j_gene: TRBJ1-1
v_gene: TRBV6-6
abundance: -
CDR3aa: CASSSRQGAADTEAFF
CDR3nt: TGTGCCAGCAGTTCCCGACAGGGGGCGGCGGACACTGAAGCTTTCTTT

d_gene: TRBD1
j_gene: TRBJ1-5
v_gene: TRBV2
abundance: -
CDR3aa: CASSLYRGLNQPQHF
CDR3nt: TGTGCCAGCAGTTTATACAGGGGTTTAAATCAGCCCCAGCATTTT

d_gene: -
j_gene: TRBJ1-2
v_gene: TRBV28
abundance: -
CDR3aa: CASSFFQLVRVDYGYTF
CDR3nt: TGTGCCAGCAGTTTTTTCCAGTTAGTTCGGGTAGACTATGGCTACACCTTC